The clone carrying this T cell receptor beta chain was picked up one time. These data are taken from a study of blood T cell repertoires in COVID-19. Repertoires were generated with immunoSEQ multiplex PCR, while TCRdb's copy carries only in-frame clones and drops some. Among roughly 230,000 clones listed, approximately 82% were seen once. This CDR3 has 15 residues. Germline V gives CDR1 SGHVS, CDR2 FQNEAQ. V lost 2 bases and J 3 bases, leaving 11 bases between the germline ends. The chain uses TRBV7-8 and TRBJ1-3; a weak D match, TRBD1 (6 bases). Sequenced input: peripheral blood. The receptor was derived from a man aged 40-50 years with active or convalescent COVID-19. As DNA, the CDR3 is TGTGCCAGCAGCTTAAGGGGGATAAGTGGAAACACCATATATTTT. It translates to CASSLRGISGNTIYF.